This TCR beta chain was recorded in a study of T-cell reconstitution after alpha-beta-depleted transplantation in children. Unique molecular identifiers were used to barcode this TCRbeta library. TCRdb re-called the PCR reads through MiXCR, storing one row per CDR3 protein. This sample has 330,000 or so distinct CDR3 sequences, with 10% found just once. This clonotype was recorded at least ten times. Antigen unknown. Study results and caveats: After transplant, at about two months, alpha-beta T cells were reportedly derived from several hundred expanded graft clones. T cells produced anew were the main source of T-cell counts and diversity one year after transplant. Certain patients had high TCRbeta diversity at day 60, and it came from recipient T cells and thymic progenitors that survived.

The trim removed 0 bases at V and 3 bases at J, leaving 4 bases unmatched. Germline values: CDR1 SNHLY, CDR2 FYNNEI. The CDR3 runs to 16 residues. Material: PBMCs, obtained before TCRalphabeta/CD19-depleted stem cell transplant. This clonotype was obtained from a boy less than two years old with acute myeloid leukemia, due to receive a stem cell transplant. The rearrangement uses TRBV2 and TRBJ2-7; 11 bases fit TRBD1. CDR3 loop: CASSEALGTGGYEQYF. The CDR3 DNA follows: TGTGCCAGCAGTGAAGCGCTTGGGACAGGGGGCTACGAGCAGTACTTC.